One and the same sample provided the 26 T cell receptor beta chains below, sequenced in a study of cytomegalovirus exposure and HLA in healthy donors. A multiplex PCR was run with 60 Vbeta primers and 13 Jbeta primers. Measured with immunoSEQ multiplex PCR; TCRdb has only the in-frame clones, and not every one. The data contain 140,000 to 150,000 clones, around 73% of them singletons. The sequenced material came from PBMCs. These TCRs come from a female donor in good health and CMV-seronegative.

The chain combines TRBV19 with TRBJ1-1, with D maybe TRBD1 (6 bases). In germline, CDR1 is LNHDA, CDR2 SQIVND (reference sequence). The CDR3 has 13 residues. CDR3 region: CGTKGVGNTEAFF. CDR3 nucleotide sequence: TGTGGAACTAAGGGGGTTGGGAACACTGAAGCTTTCTTT.

The chain uses TRBV19 and TRBJ2-6; TRBD2 agrees at 8 bases. Losses at the gene ends were 1 base for V and 3 bases for J; bases not matched to a gene: 14. The germline gives CDR1 LNHDA, CDR2 SQIVND (reference sequence). The CDR3 is 20 amino acids. The CDR3 loop is CASSIGPNSGSPFGANVLTF. Here the CDR3 DNA reads TGTGCCAGTAGTATAGGCCCCAACAGCGGGAGCCCGTTTGGGGCCAACGTCCTGACTTTC. The full variable domain, in which reference TRBV19 and TRBJ2-6 provide the parts outside the CDR3, is DGGITQSPKYLFRKEGQNVTLSCEQNLNHDAMYWYRQDPGQGLRLIYYSQIVNDFQKGDIAEGYSVSREKKESFPLTVTSAQKNPTAFYLCASSIGPNSGSPFGANVLTFGAGSRLTVL.

This clone was seen a few times. This chain uses TRBV4-1 with TRBJ1-1, with 8 bases fitting TRBD1. The V gene's germline CDR1 is MGHRA and CDR2 YSYEKL. The CDR3 has 12 residues. The V gene end was trimmed by 1 base and the J gene end by 8 bases; junction bases not matched to a gene: 0. The CDR3: CASSQGTGEAFF. Written as DNA, the CDR3 is TGCGCCAGCAGCCAAGGGACAGGGGAAGCTTTCTTT.

CDR3 in DNA: TGTGCCAGCAGCGTGACAGAATTCTCTGGAAACACCATATATTTT. Translating it yields CASSVTEFSGNTIYF. The chain carries TRBV9 and TRBJ1-3, with a weak D call TRBD1 (5 bases). The germline V gene encodes CDR1 SGDLS and CDR2 YYNGEE. V lost 2 bases and J 0 bases, leaving 9 bases between the germline ends. The CDR3 covers 15 residues.

The chain couples TRBV5-4 to TRBJ2-1, with TRBD1 matching 7 bases. Germline V gene sequence: CDR1 SGHNT, CDR2 YYREEE (reference sequence). CDR3 length: 14 residues. V lost 10 bases, J lost 0 bases, and 7 bases stayed unmatched. CDR3 residues: CASLNRGSYNEQFF. The CDR3, as DNA: TGTGCCTCCCTAAACAGGGGCTCCTACAATGAGCAGTTCTTC.

This clone was seen a few times. This chain joins TRBV5-4 and TRBJ2-7, with 7 bases identical to TRBD1. In germline, CDR1 is SGHNT, CDR2 YYREEE (reference sequence). V lost 4 bases and J lost 0; bases outside the gene matches: 7. The CDR3 length is 15 residues. CDR3 DNA sequence: TGTGCCAGCAGCGGAAAGCGACAGGGCTCCTACGAGCAGTACTTC. Its translation is CASSGKRQGSYEQYF. The whole variable domain, remainder taken from reference TRBV5-4 and TRBJ2-7, is ETGVTQSPTHLIKTRGQQVTLRCSSQSGHNTVSWYQQALGQGPQFIFQYYREEENGRGNFPPRFSGLQFPNYSSELNVNALELDDSALYLCASSGKRQGSYEQYFGPGTRLTVT.

The chain carries TRBV4-3 and TRBJ2-1; 8 nucleotides agree with TRBD1. The CDR3 runs 16 residues. V shed 4 bases, J shed 7 bases, and the junction held 12 bases outside the gene matches. The germline V gene has CDR1 LGHNA and CDR2 YSLEER. CDR3 DNA sequence: TGCGCCAGCAGCCCGTACTCCGGGACAGGCGGGAATGAGCAGTTCTTC. It translates to CASSPYSGTGGNEQFF.

The chain employs TRBV27 and TRBJ2-3, with no clear D. The CDR3 is 15 residues long. Germline V CDR1 and CDR2: MNHEY, SMNVEV (reference sequence). Trimming pared 7 bases from V and 2 bases from J, leaving 16 bases between. The CDR3 loop is CASTHSARNTDTQYF. The CDR3 nucleotides read TGTGCCAGCACCCACTCTGCGCGAAACACAGATACGCAGTATTTT.

This clone occurred once. The V and J genes are TRBV27 and TRBJ1-2, with D perhaps TRBD1 (6 bases). V shed 3 bases and J shed 7 bases, with 15 bases lying between them. Looked up from germline, CDR1 is MNHEY and CDR2 is SMNVEV (reference sequence). The CDR3 spans 14 residues. CDR3 protein: CASSFSGGQSGYTF. CDR3 DNA: TGTGCCAGCAGTTTCAGCGGGGGGCAGAGTGGCTACACCTTC.

V gene TRBV30 combines with J gene TRBJ1-1, with a tentative D call TRBD1 (6 bases). CDR1 is GTSNPN, CDR2 SVGIG, per germline (reference sequence). There are 11 residues in the CDR3. V was cut by 2 bases and J by 8 bases, with 9 bases left in between. CDR3 DNA: TGTGCCTGGAGTTCCGGGACAGAAGCTTTCTTT. Its protein is CAWSSGTEAFF.

This clone has just one count. V is TRBV6-5 and J is TRBJ1-2, with D possibly matching TRBD1 (5 bases). CDR3 size: 16 residues. CDR1 MNHEY and CDR2 SVGAGI come from the germline V gene. The V end was cut by 0 bases, the J end by 5 bases, with 16 bases between. CDR3: CASSYSSLTVTYGYTF. CDR3 sequence (DNA): TGTGCCAGCAGTTACTCCTCACTGACAGTTACTTATGGCTACACCTTC.

This chain uses TRBV9 with TRBJ1-5; 7 bases line up with TRBD1. The CDR3 has 15 residues. Germline CDR1 is SGDLS and CDR2 is YYNGEE. Unmatched junction bases numbered 3, after V lost 0 bases and J lost 3 bases. The CDR3 DNA sequence: TGTGCCAGCAGCGTAGGGGACAGCGTCAATCAGCCCCAGCATTTT. Residues: CASSVGDSVNQPQHF.

This chain uses TRBV21-1 with TRBJ2-7; TRBD1, the table's D call, lacks a check against the DNA. TRBV21-1 is termed a pseudogene. The CDR3 is 15 residues long. CDR3 in amino acids: CASNFSTQVGYEQYF. The CDR3 DNA reads as TGTGCCAGCAATTTTTCGACACAGGTAGGCTACGAGCAGTACTTC.

The J gene is TRBJ1-3, the V gene TRBV5-1; TRBD1 matches at 9 bases. Germline V gene data show CDR1 as SGHRS and CDR2 as YFSETQ. CDR3 length equals 18 residues. V dropped 4 bases and J dropped 4; count of bases not matched to a gene: 15. This CDR3 is CASSPAPGTGSDGNTIYF. DNA of the CDR3: TGCGCCAGCAGCCCGGCCCCCGGGACAGGGTCTGACGGAAACACCATATATTTT.

The J gene is TRBJ2-1, the V gene TRBV2, with D maybe TRBD1 (6 bases). This CDR3 is 15 amino acids long. V was shortened by 7 bases and J by 2 bases, with 15 bases between the two germline ends. Germline lookup yields CDR1 SNHLY and CDR2 FYNNEI. The CDR3 nucleotides are TGTGCCAGCACCGGAAGACAGGAGACCTACAATGAGCAGTTCTTC. The encoded protein is CASTGRQETYNEQFF.

In this sample, this clone turned up once. The rearrangement links TRBV13 to TRBJ2-7, with 10 bases that match TRBD2. CDR1 PRHDT and CDR2 FYEKMQ come from the germline V gene (reference sequence). J was trimmed by 4 bases and V by 2 bases; bases with no gene match: 14. CDR3 length equals 18 residues. In DNA form, the CDR3 reads TGTGCCAGCAGCTTAAAAGCTGGGTGGGGGACTAGCGCGTACGAGCAGTACTTC. Its protein is CASSLKAGWGTSAYEQYF.

V gene TRBV5-1 combines with J gene TRBJ2-7, with 12 nucleotides matching TRBD1. CDR3 length: 15 amino acids. The V gene's germline CDR1 is SGHRS and CDR2 YFSETQ. V lost 4 bases to trimming and J lost 2 bases; unmatched junction nucleotides: 4. This chain's CDR3 is CASSPGQGAAYEQYF. The CDR3 DNA reads TGCGCCAGCAGCCCGGGACAGGGGGCCGCCTACGAGCAGTACTTC.

The chain combines TRBV5-1 with TRBJ2-7, with a weak D call TRBD1 (5 bases). Deletions cut 1 base from V and 5 bases from J, with 13 bases between. Per germline, CDR1 SGHRS and CDR2 YFSETQ. The CDR3 has 14 residues. CDR3 protein: CASSLSQGLDEQYF. Here the CDR3 DNA reads TGCGCCAGCAGCTTGAGTCAGGGCTTGGACGAGCAGTACTTC.

In its sample, this clone was seen a few times. The chain joins TRBV7-9 to TRBJ2-2; TRBD1 matches 8 bases. The CDR3 has 14 residues. With 6 bases clipped from V and 8 bases from J, the junction kept 8 bases outside the gene matches. CDR1 SEHNR and CDR2 FQNEAQ come from the germline V gene (reference sequence). CDR3 sequence reads: CASRIAGGAGELFF. The CDR3 DNA is TGTGCCAGCAGGATAGCAGGGGGCGCGGGGGAGCTGTTTTTT.

J is TRBJ2-2 and V is TRBV7-2; weak D call: TRBD2 (7 bases). V was clipped by 6 bases and J by 5 bases, with 13 bases between them. Per germline, CDR1 SGHTA and CDR2 FQGNSA. The CDR3 spans 14 residues. The CDR3 bases are TGTGCCAGCAGGGGGGGGGCCAGGACCGGGGAGCTGTTTTTT. This codes for CASRGGARTGELFF. The variable domain in full, completed from reference TRBV7-2 and TRBJ2-2, reads GAGVSQSPSNKVTEKGKDVELRCDPISGHTALYWYRQSLGQGLEFLIYFQGNSAPDKSGLPSDRFSAERTGGSVSTLTIQRTQQEDSAVYLCASRGGARTGELFFGEGSRLTVL.

This clone was detected a few times. This chain connects TRBV10-1 to TRBJ2-7; TRBD2 matches at 14 bases. This CDR3 has 15 residues. V trimming: 9 bases; J trimming: 1 base; junction bases outside the gene matches: 5. Germline CDR1 WNHNN, CDR2 SYGVQD (reference sequence). This CDR3 is CASRTSGGPSYEQYF. CDR3 DNA sequence: TGCGCCAGTAGGACTAGCGGGGGGCCTTCCTACGAGCAGTACTTC.

The chain couples TRBV7-8 to TRBJ2-7; no definite D call. This CDR3 region has 15 residues. In germline, CDR1 is SGHVS, CDR2 FQNEAQ. V lost 1 base to trimming and J lost 2 bases, with 12 bases between them. The DNA for the CDR3 is TGTGCCAGCAGCTTAGACGGCGGCGGCCCCTACGAGCAGTACTTC. It translates to CASSLDGGGPYEQYF. The full variable domain, in which reference TRBV7-8 and TRBJ2-7 provide the parts outside the CDR3, is GAGVSQSPRYKVAKRGQDVALRCDPISGHVSLFWYQQALGQGPEFLTYFQNEAQLDKSGLPSDRFFAERPEGSVSTLKIQRTQQEDSAVYLCASSLDGGGPYEQYFGPGTRLTVT.

This chain joins TRBV25-1 and TRBJ2-7; TRBD1 might be the D (6 bases). The CDR3 runs 14 residues. Germline lookup yields CDR1 MGHDK and CDR2 SYGVNS. Trimming removed 6 bases from V and 3 bases from J, with 15 bases in between. The CDR3 protein is CASRGMGHGYEQYF. DNA for the CDR3: TGTGCCAGCAGGGGGATGGGACACGGCTACGAGCAGTACTTC.

The chain carries TRBV6-6 and TRBJ1-1, with unresolved D. The CDR3 covers 14 residues. CDR1 is MNHNY and CDR2 is SVGAGI in the germline V gene (reference sequence). Trimming shortened V by 3 bases and J by 1 base, and 9 bases separated the two germline ends. In DNA form, the CDR3 reads TGTGCCAGCAGTTATACAGCAAAGAACACTGAAGCTTTCTTT. Translated: CASSYTAKNTEAFF.

The genes are TRBV5-8 and TRBJ2-4; 11 nucleotides match TRBD2. The CDR3 has 15 residues. The junction had 6 bases not matched to a gene; V was cut back by 2 bases and J by 8 bases. CDR1 and CDR2 from the germline V gene are SGHTS and YDEGEE. In DNA, the CDR3 is TGTGCCAGCAGCTTCGGTAGCGGGAGGGCCGACATTCAGTACTTC. Translated: CASSFGSGRADIQYF.

The chain joins TRBV7-9 to TRBJ1-6, with TRBD1 matching 9 bases. From germline, CDR1 is SEHNR and CDR2 FQNEAQ (reference sequence). The CDR3 runs to 18 residues. V lost 5 bases, J lost 8 bases, and 16 bases stayed unmatched. CDR3 in amino acids: CASSLTPGRDRVHSPLHF. The CDR3 coding sequence is TGTGCCAGCAGCCTGACCCCTGGCCGGGACAGGGTTCATTCACCCCTCCACTTT.